Listed below are T cell receptor beta chains from one sample, sequenced in a study of shared clonotypes between healthy human individuals. Sequencing was performed with immunoSEQ multiplex PCR; in TCRdb, only in-frame clones are kept and a portion is missing. The sample holds roughly 850,000 clones; about 96% are singletons and the top ten take 0.2% to 0.25%. Sequencing was performed on naive CD8+ T cells sorted from blood. The receptors originated from a man aged 30 to 45 in good health. The CDR3 runs from the conserved cysteine through the conserved F or W.

V gene: TRBV25-1
J gene: TRBJ1-4
CDR3 protein: CASSERRTPQTEKLFF

V gene: TRBV7-9
J gene: TRBJ1-1
CDR3 protein: CASSLLPEAFF

V gene: TRBV27
J gene: TRBJ2-1
CDR3 protein: CASSPTGAYNEQFF

V gene: TRBV30
J gene: TRBJ1-2
CDR3 protein: CAWSVQGYGYTF

V gene: TRBV7-9
J gene: TRBJ2-2
CDR3 protein: CASSLGGTGELFF

V gene: TRBV4-2
J gene: TRBJ1-1
CDR3 protein: CASSPEEANTEAFF

V gene: TRBV4-1
J gene: TRBJ2-2
CDR3 protein: CASSQPEFNTGELFF

V gene: TRBV11-2
J gene: TRBJ2-7
CDR3 protein: CASSLGAGGHYEQYF

V gene: TRBV7-9
J gene: TRBJ1-2
CDR3 protein: CATRAPRSNYGYTF

V gene: TRBV28
J gene: TRBJ2-1
CDR3 protein: CASTPGSNEQFF

V gene: TRBV7-2
J gene: TRBJ2-7
CDR3 protein: CASSPWDRDHEQYF

V gene: TRBV15
J gene: TRBJ2-2
CDR3 protein: CATSRSLGRALAGGLRTGELFF

V gene: TRBV5-1
J gene: TRBJ2-5
CDR3 protein: CASSLVSGPRQETQYF

V gene: TRBV29-1
J gene: TRBJ1-2
CDR3 protein: CSVEGRANYGYTF

V gene: TRBV6-1
J gene: TRBJ1-1
CDR3 protein: CASSEKLGGSGSLNTEAFF

V gene: TRBV18
J gene: TRBJ1-1
CDR3 protein: CASSPPLGNTEAFF

V gene: TRBV9
J gene: TRBJ2-6
CDR3 protein: CASSVAVREGAGANVLTF

V gene: TRBV5-5
J gene: TRBJ2-3
CDR3 protein: CASSWTGGADTQYF

V gene: TRBV27
J gene: TRBJ2-1
CDR3 protein: CASSFPNNEQFF

V gene: TRBV29-1
J gene: TRBJ2-3
CDR3 protein: CSVIALRSDTQYF

V gene: TRBV7-6
J gene: TRBJ2-3
CDR3 protein: CASSLFGSGTTDTQYF

V gene: TRBV4-1
J gene: TRBJ1-1
CDR3 protein: CASSPRQSGNTEAFF

V gene: TRBV11-2
J gene: TRBJ2-1
CDR3 protein: CASSLRDPGHEQFF

V gene: TRBV14
J gene: TRBJ2-1
CDR3 protein: CASSTGHNEQFF

V gene: TRBV30
J gene: TRBJ1-2
CDR3 protein: CAWILVGGDGYTF

V gene: TRBV2
J gene: TRBJ1-2
CDR3 protein: CASSTDRQHYGYTF

V gene: TRBV4-3
J gene: TRBJ2-7
CDR3 protein: CASSQDRRLAGEQYF

V gene: TRBV29-1
J gene: TRBJ2-7
CDR3 protein: CSVESQDYEQYF